This passage covers 16 T cell receptor beta chains from one sample sequenced in a study of T cell changes during pregnancy in multiple sclerosis. Only in-frame clones appear in the TCRdb table, and some are missing; sequencing was by immunoSEQ multiplex PCR. Seen here are roughly 38,000 clones, 90% to 95% observed once, and the top ten hold about 0.45%. The sample in question was CD4+ T cells from peripheral blood mononuclear cells, obtained in the second trimester of pregnancy. These receptors were collected from a female donor in good health, enrolled as a control in a pregnancy study.

The chain combines TRBV19 with TRBJ2-7, with 8 bases that match TRBD1. The J segment lost 3 bases and the V segment lost 5 bases, leaving 9 bases of the junction unmatched. CDR3 length equals 15 residues. Per the germline V gene, CDR1 is LNHDA and CDR2 is SQIVND (reference sequence). DNA of the CDR3: TGTGCCAGTAGTGTCAGGACAGGGTTCGGCTACGAGCAGTACTTC. It codes for CASSVRTGFGYEQYF.

A single count supports this clone. The chain combines TRBV2 with TRBJ1-1; TRBD1 agrees at 9 bases. Germline V gene sequence: CDR1 SNHLY, CDR2 FYNNEI. This CDR3 is built from 13 residues. The V gene end was trimmed by 6 bases and the J gene end by 2 bases; junction bases not matched to a gene: 1. For the CDR3, the DNA is TGTGCCAGCAGGGGACAGGGAAACACTGAAGCTTTCTTT. Residues: CASRGQGNTEAFF.

A single count supports this clone. V usage is TRBV4-2 and J usage is TRBJ2-2; possible D gene TRBD2, 5 bases. The V and J ends lost 0 bases and 0 bases respectively, with 8 bases between them. CDR3 length: 16 amino acids. The germline V gene encodes CDR1 LGHNA and CDR2 YNFKEQ. The CDR3 is CASSQETGTNTGELFF. The CDR3 region has the DNA TGTGCCAGCAGCCAAGAAACCGGGACGAACACCGGGGAGCTGTTTTTT.

The chain recombines TRBV27 with TRBJ2-5; 13 bases line up with TRBD2. The CDR3 has 14 residues. The germline gives CDR1 MNHEY, CDR2 SMNVEV (reference sequence). With 5 bases clipped from V and 5 bases from J, the junction kept 2 bases outside the gene matches. The CDR3 region has the DNA TGTGCCAGCAGTGGACTAGCGGGAGTTGAGACCCAGTACTTC. It is translated as CASSGLAGVETQYF.

This clone was detected once. The V and J genes are TRBV12-5 and TRBJ2-3; D is possibly TRBD2 (7 bases). This CDR3 spans 15 amino acids. V gave up 8 bases and J gave up 0 bases, with 15 bases separating them. Germline V lookup: CDR1 LGHNT, CDR2 FRNRAP. In nucleotides, the CDR3 is TGTGCTAGTCGGGGGGCTAGCGGAAGCACAGATACGCAGTATTTT. Its translation is CASRGASGSTDTQYF.

This clone turned up a few times. The gene calls are TRBV7-6 and TRBJ2-3; 9 bases are a match to TRBD2. Germline V gives CDR1 SGHVS, CDR2 FNYEAQ. V lost 4 bases, J lost 2 bases, and 7 bases stayed unmatched. The CDR3 is made up of 16 amino acids. The CDR3 DNA follows: TGTGCCAGCAGCTCGCTAGCGGGACGTACCACAGATACGCAGTATTTT. Translating gives CASSSLAGRTTDTQYF.

This chain connects TRBV11-2 to TRBJ2-7; 8 positions agree with TRBD2. The CDR3 loop spans 17 amino acids. CDR1 is SGHAT, CDR2 FQNNGV, per germline. The V segment lost 5 bases and the J segment 7 bases; nucleotides outside the gene matches: 19. The CDR3: CASSTPHGQRGTREQYF. The DNA of the CDR3 is TGTGCCAGCAGCACCCCTCACGGCCAGCGGGGGACGCGGGAGCAGTACTTC.

This sequence joins TRBV15 and TRBJ2-7, with a tentative D call TRBD2 (5 bases). Germline V gene lookup returns CDR1 LNHNV and CDR2 YYDKDF (reference sequence). The V and J ends lost 5 bases and 1 base respectively, with 9 bases between them. This CDR3 has 13 amino acids. Here the CDR3 DNA reads TGTGCCACCAGCGGGAGAAGGTCCTACGAGCAGTACTTC. Protein: CATSGRRSYEQYF.

The chain links TRBV10-2 to TRBJ2-1; 7 bases agree with TRBD2. This CDR3 spans 15 amino acids. Germline V lookup: CDR1 WSHSY, CDR2 SAAADI. Losses at the gene ends were 4 bases for V and 5 bases for J; bases not matched to a gene: 8. CDR3: CASSVTLALNNEQFF. The CDR3, as DNA: TGCGCCAGCAGTGTAACACTAGCGCTTAACAATGAGCAGTTCTTC.

The V gene is TRBV15, the J gene TRBJ2-7; D is possibly TRBD1 (6 bases). Germline CDR1 and CDR2: LNHNV and YYDKDF (reference sequence). V was clipped by 9 bases and J by 6 bases, with 21 bases between them. The CDR3 covers 14 residues. CDR3 residues: CATSLSGQQGEQYF. CDR3 bases: TGTGCCACTTCACTTTCCGGACAGCAGGGCGAGCAGTACTTC.

The chain joins TRBV18 to TRBJ2-2; tentative D call: TRBD2 (6 bases). CDR1 is KGHSH, CDR2 LQKENI, per germline. Trimming shortened V by 5 bases and J by 5 bases, and 15 bases separated the two germline ends. The CDR3 runs 15 residues. This chain's CDR3 is CASSAGTGGTGELFF. The CDR3 DNA is TGTGCCAGCTCAGCCGGGACTGGAGGAACCGGGGAGCTGTTTTTT.

This sequence joins TRBV12-5 and TRBJ2-5; TRBD2 matches at 12 bases. Losses at the gene ends were 1 base for V and 1 base for J; bases not matched to a gene: 4. The CDR3 contains 17 residues. Germline values: CDR1 LGHNT, CDR2 FRNRAP. The chain's CDR3 is CASGLGRLAGVQETQYF. DNA for the CDR3: TGTGCTAGTGGTTTGGGACGACTAGCGGGGGTCCAAGAGACCCAGTACTTC. The full variable domain, rest sourced from reference TRBV12-5 and TRBJ2-5, is DARVTQTPRHKVTEMGQEVTMRCQPILGHNTVFWYRQTMMQGLELLAYFRNRAPLDDSGMPKDRFSAEMPDATLATLKIQPSEPRDSAVYFCASGLGRLAGVQETQYFGPGTRLLVL.

The rearrangement uses TRBV9 and TRBJ1-3, with TRBD1 matching 9 bases. The CDR3 consists of 15 residues. Unmatched junction bases numbered 7, after V lost 2 bases and J lost 7 bases. Looked up from germline, CDR1 is SGDLS and CDR2 is YYNGEE. The CDR3 spells CASSVTGGRENTIYF. In nucleotides, the CDR3 is TGTGCCAGCAGCGTCACAGGGGGCAGAGAGAACACCATATATTTT.

This sequence joins TRBV18 and TRBJ1-3; D not certain. Trimming removed 8 bases at V and 0 bases at J, with 11 bases between. The V gene's germline CDR1 is KGHSH and CDR2 LQKENI. The CDR3 loop spans 14 amino acids. In nucleotides, the CDR3 is TGTGCCAGCACCCAAGGGAGCTCTGGAAACACCATATATTTT. Translation gives CASTQGSSGNTIYF.

V is TRBV6-1 and J is TRBJ2-3; possibly TRBD1 for D (5 bases). The ends were cut back, 3 bases at V and 2 bases at J, with 18 bases in the middle. CDR3 length equals 17 residues. Germline V gene lookup returns CDR1 MNHNS and CDR2 SASEGT. The CDR3 nucleotides are TGTGCCAGCAGTGATACAGGACGGACCACCTACACAGATACGCAGTATTTT. It encodes CASSDTGRTTYTDTQYF.

The chain couples TRBV5-1 to TRBJ2-5; 7 bases are a match to TRBD1. This CDR3 is built from 12 residues. The ends lost 4 bases at V and 5 bases at J; junction bases unmatched: 2. CDR1 is SGHRS, CDR2 YFSETQ, per germline. CDR3 sequence: CASSPGQETQYF. CDR3 in DNA: TGCGCCAGCAGCCCGGGACAGGAGACCCAGTACTTC.